This T cell receptor (beta chain) emerged from a study of blood T cell repertoires in COVID-19. The overall study: Spain, Italy and the United States supplied samples that represented acute and convalescent COVID-19.

Profiled with immunoSEQ multiplex PCR; TCRdb holds only in-frame clones, not every one. This table holds 200,000 to 300,000 clones, about 87% found once. Per the germline V gene, CDR1 is SGHRS and CDR2 is YFSETQ. The CDR3 loop spans 15 amino acids. The trim removed 2 bases at V and 4 bases at J, leaving 5 bases unmatched. This TCR derives from a man in his sixties who had recovered from COVID-19. The sequenced sample was peripheral blood. The chain links TRBV5-1 to TRBJ2-2; 7 nucleotides match TRBD1. CDR3 nucleotide sequence: TGCGCCAGCAGCTTCCCCGACAGGGCCACCGGGGAGCTGTTTTTT. Its protein is CASSFPDRATGELFF.